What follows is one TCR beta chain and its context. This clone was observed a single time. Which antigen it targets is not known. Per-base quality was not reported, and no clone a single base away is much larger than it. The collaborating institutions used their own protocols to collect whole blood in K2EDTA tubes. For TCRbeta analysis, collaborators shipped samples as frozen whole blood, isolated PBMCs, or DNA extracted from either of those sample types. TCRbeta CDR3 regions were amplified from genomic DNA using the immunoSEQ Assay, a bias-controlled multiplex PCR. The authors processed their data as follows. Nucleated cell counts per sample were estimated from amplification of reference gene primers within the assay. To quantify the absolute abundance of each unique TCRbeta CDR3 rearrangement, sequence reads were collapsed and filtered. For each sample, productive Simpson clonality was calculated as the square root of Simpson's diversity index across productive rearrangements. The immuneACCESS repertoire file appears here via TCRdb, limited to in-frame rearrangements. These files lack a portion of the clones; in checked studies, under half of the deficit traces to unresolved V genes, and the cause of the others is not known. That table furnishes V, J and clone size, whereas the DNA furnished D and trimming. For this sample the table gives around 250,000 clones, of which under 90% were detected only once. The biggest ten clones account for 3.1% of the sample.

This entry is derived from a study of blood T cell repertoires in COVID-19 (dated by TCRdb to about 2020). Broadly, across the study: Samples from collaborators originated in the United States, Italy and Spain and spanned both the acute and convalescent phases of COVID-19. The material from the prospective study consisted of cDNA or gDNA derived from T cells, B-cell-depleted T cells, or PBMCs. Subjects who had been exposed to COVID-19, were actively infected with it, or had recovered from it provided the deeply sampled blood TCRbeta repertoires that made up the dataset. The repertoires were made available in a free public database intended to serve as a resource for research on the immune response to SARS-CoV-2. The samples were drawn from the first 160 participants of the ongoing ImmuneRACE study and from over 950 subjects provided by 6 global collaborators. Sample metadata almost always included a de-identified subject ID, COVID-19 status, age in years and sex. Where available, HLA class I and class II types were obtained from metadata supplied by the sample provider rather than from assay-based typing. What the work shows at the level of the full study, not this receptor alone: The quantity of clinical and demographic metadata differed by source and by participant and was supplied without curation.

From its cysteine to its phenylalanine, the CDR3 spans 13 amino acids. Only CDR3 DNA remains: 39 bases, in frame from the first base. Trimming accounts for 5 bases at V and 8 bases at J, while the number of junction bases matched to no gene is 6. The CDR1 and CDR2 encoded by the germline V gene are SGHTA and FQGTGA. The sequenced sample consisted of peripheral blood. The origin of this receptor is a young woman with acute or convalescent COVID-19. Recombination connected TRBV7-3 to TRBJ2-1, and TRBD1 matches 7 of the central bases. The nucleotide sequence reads TGTGCCAGCAGCAAACAGGGGACAGATGAGCAGTTCTTC. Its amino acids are CASSKQGTDEQFF.